This TCR beta chain was observed in a study of human T cells and chemical hapten exposure. As for the study in general: Alopecia areata, totalis and universalis patients, mostly female, were included. The study, taken as a whole, reports: TCRs above 1 in 1000 frequency did not change with DPC sensitization.

As for this clonotype: Antigen unknown.

Sample time point: patch test 2, 6 weeks after DPC sensitization. Sample treatment: therapeutic diphenylcyclopropenone sensitization with weekly scalp DPC. TCRdb called the RACE reads again in MiXCR, with one record for every CDR3 protein. Of about 42,000 distinct CDR3 sequences detected, approximately 9% appear once; the ten largest clones hold approximately 16%. This material consisted of whole blood, taken in connection with sensitization to the hapten diphenylcyclopropenone (DPC). This receptor was obtained from a woman between 40 and 55 years old with alopecia areata. Some clones in this sample may be carry-over from other donors' samples.

The CDR3 sequence: CASSLRGVGTDTQYF. The DNA for the CDR3 is TGTGCCAGCAGCTTGCGGGGCGTCGGCACAGATACGCAGTATTTT. The rearrangement links TRBV11-2 to TRBJ2-3; D might be TRBD2 (6 bases). CDR3 size: 15 residues. Deletions cut 3 bases from V and 1 base from J, with 11 bases between. Looked up from germline, CDR1 is SGHAT and CDR2 is FQNNGV.